A selection of T cell receptor beta chains follows, all from one sample in a study of blood T cell repertoires in COVID-19. Measured with immunoSEQ multiplex PCR; TCRdb has only the in-frame clones, and not every one. The sample has 300,000 to 350,000 clones; over 80% are singletons. Sequenced: peripheral blood. The receptors shown here come from a woman between 45 and 60 years old with COVID-19, enrolled during active disease. The CDR3 runs from the conserved cysteine through the conserved F or W. A D gene is named only where the DNA matches it firmly. Where a row states a size, it is once, few, many or the class of an expanded clone; other rows omit it.

v_call,d_call,clone_size,j_call,cdr3_aa,cdr3_nt
TRBV5-4,TRBD2,NA,TRBJ2-1,CASSLTGGAYNEQFF,TGTGCCAGCAGCTTGACGGGAGGCGCTTACAATGAGCAGTTCTTC
TRBV18,TRBD1,NA,TRBJ2-4,CASSPRGTGENIQYF,TGTGCCAGCTCACCAAGAGGGACAGGGGAAAACATTCAGTACTTC
TRBV6-5,NA,few,TRBJ1-5,CASSYSRGNQPQHF,TGTGCCAGCAGTTACTCGAGGGGCAATCAGCCCCAGCATTTT
TRBV11-2,TRBD2,NA,TRBJ2-7,CASSLMTSGAAYEQYF,TGTGCCAGCAGCTTGATGACTAGCGGAGCAGCCTACGAGCAGTACTTC
TRBV3-1/TRBV3-2,TRBD2,once,TRBJ2-7,CASSQAWTSSYEQYF,TGTGCCAGCAGCCAAGCATGGACTAGCTCCTACGAGCAGTACTTC
TRBV24-1,TRBD2,NA,TRBJ2-2,CATSDPGGNPNTGELFF,TGTGCCACCAGTGACCCGGGGGGAAACCCGAACACCGGGGAGCTGTTTTTT
TRBV5-1,TRBD1,once,TRBJ2-3,CASSLDGRGQTDTQYF,TGCGCCAGCAGCTTGGACGGCAGGGGGCAAACAGATACGCAGTATTTT
TRBV24-1,NA,NA,TRBJ2-7,CATSNGSPEQYF,TGTGCCACCAGTAACGGGAGCCCCGAGCAGTACTTC
TRBV9,TRBD1,NA,TRBJ2-6,CASSVGTGNLGANVLTF,TGTGCCAGCAGCGTCGGGACAGGGAATCTCGGGGCCAACGTCCTGACTTTC
TRBV5-1,NA,NA,TRBJ2-1,CASNIRGSSYNEQFF,TGCGCCAGCAACATCCGGGGGAGCTCCTACAATGAGCAGTTCTTC
TRBV27,TRBD2,NA,TRBJ2-1,CASRDREDEQFF,TGTGCCAGCAGGGACCGGGAGGATGAGCAGTTCTTC
TRBV23-1,TRBD2,NA,TRBJ2-7,CASTTPGGQRVNEQYF,TGCGCCAGCACTACCCCGGGAGGCCAACGGGTTAACGAGCAGTACTTC
TRBV27,TRBD2,NA,TRBJ2-3,CASRTSQLAGGPTDTQYF,TGTGCCAGCAGGACTTCCCAACTAGCGGGAGGACCCACAGATACGCAGTATTTT
TRBV10-3,TRBD1,NA,TRBJ1-5,CASSAAGGGQPQHF,TGTGCCAGCTCGGCGGCAGGGGGAGGTCAGCCCCAGCATTTT
TRBV12-3/TRBV12-4,NA,NA,TRBJ1-4,CASRGAVIEKLFF,TGTGCCAGCAGGGGAGCAGTAATTGAAAAACTGTTTTTT
TRBV5-1,TRBD2,NA,TRBJ2-7,CASNSGGYEQYF,TGCGCCAGCAACAGCGGGGGCTACGAGCAGTACTTC
TRBV18,NA,few,TRBJ1-1,CASSPRQGYWGTEAFF,TGTGCCAGCTCACCTCGGCAGGGATATTGGGGCACTGAAGCTTTCTTT
TRBV6-1,TRBD2,NA,TRBJ2-5,CASSDGLAGVVETQYF,TGTGCCAGCAGTGATGGCCTAGCGGGAGTAGTTGAGACCCAGTACTTC
TRBV7-2,TRBD1,once,TRBJ2-1,CASSLEGQDYNEQFF,TGTGCCAGCAGCTTAGAGGGACAGGATTACAATGAGCAGTTCTTC
TRBV24-1,NA,NA,TRBJ1-1,CATRPALGAGFDTEAFF,TGTGCCACCCGGCCGGCACTTGGGGCAGGTTTCGACACTGAAGCTTTCTTT
TRBV6-1,TRBD1,NA,TRBJ2-7,CASSEDGTGGNYEQYF,TGTGCCAGCAGTGAAGACGGGACAGGGGGCAATTACGAGCAGTACTTC
TRBV7-8,NA,NA,TRBJ2-3,CASSRGLPGDTQYF,TGTGCCAGCAGCCGAGGACTACCGGGGGATACGCAGTATTTT
TRBV3-1/TRBV3-2,TRBD1,NA,TRBJ2-1,CASSQGDRVFGEQFF,TGTGCCAGCAGCCAAGGAGACAGGGTTTTCGGTGAGCAGTTCTTC
TRBV7-2,NA,NA,TRBJ2-5,CASSLAGNQETQYF,TGTGCCAGCAGCTTAGCCGGGAACCAAGAGACCCAGTACTTC
TRBV4-2,TRBD2,NA,TRBJ2-7,CASSPALLAADYEQYF,TGTGCCAGCAGCCCCGCTCTCCTAGCGGCGGACTACGAGCAGTACTTC
TRBV7-9,TRBD2,NA,TRBJ2-3,CASSLAAGVHTDTQYF,TGTGCCAGCAGCTTAGCGGCGGGAGTGCACACAGATACGCAGTATTTT
TRBV19,TRBD1,NA,TRBJ1-1,CASKYRGFQTEAFF,TGTGCCAGTAAATACAGGGGATTTCAGACTGAAGCTTTCTTT
TRBV5-4,NA,NA,TRBJ2-5,CASSAVGAGETQYF,TGTGCCAGCAGCGCCGTCGGGGCGGGGGAGACCCAGTACTTC
TRBV19,NA,NA,TRBJ1-5,CASSRFSNQPQHF,TGTGCCAGTAGCCGGTTTAGCAATCAGCCCCAGCATTTT
TRBV21-1,NA,once,TRBJ2-7,CASSKALWKQANIPYEQYF,TGTGCCAGCAGCAAAGCGCTTTGGAAGCAGGCAAACATTCCCTACGAGCAGTACTTC
TRBV7-8,NA,NA,TRBJ2-1,CASSLGGRGHEQFF,TGTGCCAGCAGCTTAGGTGGGCGGGGGCATGAGCAGTTCTTC
TRBV7-2,NA,once,TRBJ2-7,CASSSYRGEQYF,TGTGCCAGCAGCTCATACCGGGGTGAGCAGTACTTC
TRBV9,NA,NA,TRBJ1-1,CASSAPGPEAFF,TGTGCCAGCAGCGCCCCAGGGCCTGAAGCTTTCTTT
TRBV11-2,NA,NA,TRBJ2-7,CASSLPRGTAYEQYF,TGTGCCAGCAGTTTACCCCGGGGTACGGCCTACGAGCAGTACTTC
TRBV4-1,TRBD2,NA,TRBJ2-1,CASKGPSGSIAYNEQFF,TGCGCCAGCAAAGGCCCTAGCGGGAGTATCGCCTACAATGAGCAGTTCTTC
TRBV11-2,TRBD1,NA,TRBJ2-7,CASSSGQVSREQYF,TGTGCCAGCAGCTCGGGACAGGTCTCGCGCGAGCAGTACTTC
TRBV14,NA,NA,TRBJ1-1,CASSQDPRQFMNTEAFF,TGTGCCAGCAGCCAGGACCCTAGACAGTTCATGAACACTGAAGCTTTCTTT
TRBV6-1,NA,NA,TRBJ1-3,CASSEAGRAGNTIYF,TGTGCCAGCAGTGAAGCGGGCAGGGCTGGAAACACCATATATTTT
TRBV14,TRBD1,NA,TRBJ2-1,CASSQVGLPGQGSVNEQFF,TGTGCCAGCAGCCAAGTGGGATTACCGGGACAGGGGTCGGTCAATGAGCAGTTCTTC
TRBV3-1/TRBV3-2,NA,once,TRBJ1-1,CASSLLIMNTEAFF,TGTGCCAGCAGCCTTCTAATCATGAACACTGAAGCTTTCTTT
TRBV5-4,TRBD2,NA,TRBJ2-7,CASSLQTSGSYEQYF,TGTGCCAGCAGCTTACAGACTAGCGGGAGCTACGAGCAGTACTTC